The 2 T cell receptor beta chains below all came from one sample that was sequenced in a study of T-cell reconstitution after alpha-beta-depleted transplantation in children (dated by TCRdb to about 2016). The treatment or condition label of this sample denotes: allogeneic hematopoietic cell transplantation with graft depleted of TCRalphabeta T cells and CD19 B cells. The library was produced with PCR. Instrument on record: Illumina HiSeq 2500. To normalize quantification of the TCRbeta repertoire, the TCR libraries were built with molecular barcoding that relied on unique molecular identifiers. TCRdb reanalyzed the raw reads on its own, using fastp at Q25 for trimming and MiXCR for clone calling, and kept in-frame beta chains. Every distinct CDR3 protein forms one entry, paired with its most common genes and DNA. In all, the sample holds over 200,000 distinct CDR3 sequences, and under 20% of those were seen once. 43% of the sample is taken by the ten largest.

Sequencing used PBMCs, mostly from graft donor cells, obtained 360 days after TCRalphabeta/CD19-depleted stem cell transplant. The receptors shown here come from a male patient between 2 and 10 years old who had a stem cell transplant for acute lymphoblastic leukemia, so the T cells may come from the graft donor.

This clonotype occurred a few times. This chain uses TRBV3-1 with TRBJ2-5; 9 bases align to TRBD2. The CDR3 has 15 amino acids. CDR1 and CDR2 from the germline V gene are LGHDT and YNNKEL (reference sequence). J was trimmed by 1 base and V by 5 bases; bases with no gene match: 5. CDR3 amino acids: CASSDLAGSQETQYF. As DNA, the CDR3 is TGTGCCAGCAGCGACCTAGCGGGGAGCCAAGAGACCCAGTACTTC.

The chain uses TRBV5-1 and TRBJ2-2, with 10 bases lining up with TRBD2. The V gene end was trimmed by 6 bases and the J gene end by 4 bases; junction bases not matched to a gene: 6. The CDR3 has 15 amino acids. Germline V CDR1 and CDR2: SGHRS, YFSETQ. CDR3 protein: CASTRIAGGTGELFF. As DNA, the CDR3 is TGCGCCAGCACCCGAATAGCGGGGGGCACCGGGGAGCTGTTTTTT.